These T cell receptor beta chains were read from a single sample in a study of blood T cell repertoires in COVID-19. Clones were sequenced by immunoSEQ multiplex PCR, and TCRdb holds only the in-frame ones, with some missing. The top ten clones hold about 1.9% of a sample with around 330,000 clones, 85% of them seen once. The sample comprised PBMCs or T cells enriched from blood (not recorded which). The source is a woman aged 25 to 45 who had been exposed to COVID-19. Each CDR3 is given without its conserved first and last residue. Fields, in order: V gene, CDR3 length, clone size, J gene, CDR3 protein. Only some rows state a clone size, as once, few, many or a class for expanded clones.

>TRBV12-3/TRBV12-4|9|.|TRBJ2-7
ASSLYYEQY
>TRBV3-1/TRBV3-2|13|.|TRBJ1-2
ASSPPGTPRYGYT
>TRBV3-1/TRBV3-2|11|.|TRBJ2-7
ASSQFRSYEQY
>TRBV7-9|13|.|TRBJ2-3
ASSLLAGDTDTQY
>TRBV28|15|.|TRBJ2-7
ASSPSTGGAGGYEQY
>TRBV6-5|12|.|TRBJ2-1
ASSLAGVGNEQF
>TRBV28|12|few|TRBJ2-2
ASLGLTSTGELF
>TRBV19|13|.|TRBJ1-1
ASSIDQFRWTEAF
>TRBV5-1|12|.|TRBJ1-5
ASSSGQGDQPQH
>TRBV9|14|.|TRBJ2-7
ASSVGVAGGIYEQY
>TRBV27|12|once|TRBJ1-6
ASSQGSYNSPLH
>TRBV7-9|14|.|TRBJ1-3
ASSFGTRFSGNTIY
>TRBV10-3|11|.|TRBJ2-7
AISVSSNYEQY
>TRBV5-1|12|.|TRBJ1-4
ASSEDRIGEKLF
>TRBV2|13|.|TRBJ1-6
ASHRMTGRNSPLH
>TRBV3-1/TRBV3-2|15|.|TRBJ1-4
ASSQEGSGGLPEKLF
>TRBV5-6|15|.|TRBJ2-3
ASSPFLGDSAADTQY
>TRBV28|12|few|TRBJ1-1
ASSLDGGNTEAF
>TRBV7-9|11|.|TRBJ1-2
ASSLREPYGYT
>TRBV6-1|15|.|TRBJ2-7
ASSAVIQGVTVYEQY
>TRBV5-1|14|.|TRBJ1-3
ASSLQQTGSGNTIY
>TRBV28|12|.|TRBJ2-1
ATSFRDRVREQF
>TRBV19|14|.|TRBJ2-5
ASSSRGQGNLKTQY
>TRBV19|15|.|TRBJ2-7
ASSRMTSGRASYEQY
>TRBV5-1|15|.|TRBJ1-2
ASSSTTTTGASYGYT
>TRBV24-1|11|once|TRBJ1-5
AIGTGGRQPQH
>TRBV27|13|.|TRBJ1-2
ASSLNRQGNYGYT
>TRBV4-2|14|.|TRBJ2-6
ASSQGEGSGANVLT
>TRBV30|13|.|TRBJ1-3
AWTRDSRSGNTIY
>TRBV7-8|11|once|TRBJ1-3
ASSPGGAYTIY
>TRBV3-1/TRBV3-2|14|once|TRBJ2-3
ASSQDLAGSADTQY
>TRBV7-9|12|.|TRBJ1-1
ASSYRARNTEAF
>TRBV11-1|14|.|TRBJ2-1
ASSLVQGASYNEQF
>TRBV4-1|16|.|TRBJ1-5
ASSQEQQGVTLDQPQH
>TRBV4-2|15|.|TRBJ1-5
ASSQDQGWYSNQPQH
>TRBV3-1/TRBV3-2|14|.|TRBJ2-7
ASSQSETSGTYEQY
>TRBV5-1|15|.|TRBJ2-1
ASSPVSSRVFGDEQF
>TRBV28|13|.|TRBJ1-4
ASSLSAQGNEKLF
>TRBV28|12|.|TRBJ2-7
ASSLDTGAGEQY
>TRBV27|13|.|TRBJ1-6
ASSLWDRTVSPLH
>TRBV7-3|12|.|TRBJ1-1
ASSPYLMNTEAF
>TRBV6-1|12|.|TRBJ1-2
ASSEHLTAVGYT
>TRBV11-1|13|.|TRBJ2-7
ASSYPGTGVYEQY
>TRBV6-1|12|.|TRBJ2-1
ASSDPFSSAEQF
>TRBV6-5|10|.|TRBJ2-7
CAGTISYEQY
>TRBV21-1|16|.|TRBJ1-1
ASSKSPRQGGMNTEAF